The TCR beta chain described here comes from a study of cytomegalovirus exposure and HLA in healthy donors. Researchers ran the PCR with 60 Vbeta and 13 Jbeta primers. Some clones are missing from TCRdb's copy, which holds only in-frame ones; the method was immunoSEQ multiplex PCR. Its listing shows more than 95,000 clones. Trimming pared 3 bases from V and 0 bases from J, leaving 12 bases between. The CDR3 extends over 15 amino acids. Germline loops: CDR1 SGHNT, CDR2 YENEEA. V and J are TRBV11-3 and TRBJ2-7; possibly TRBD2 for D (5 bases). The sequenced sample was PBMCs. This TCR was sampled from a man in his forties in good health and CMV-seronegative. The CDR3 sequence: CASSFERSSSYEQYF. The CDR3 region has the DNA TGTGCCAGCAGCTTCGAGCGGTCGAGCTCCTACGAGCAGTACTTC. The variable domain in full, completed from reference TRBV11-3 and TRBJ2-7, reads EAGVVQSPRYKIIEKKQPVAFWCNPISGHNTLYWYLQNLGQGPELLIRYENEEAVDDSQLPKDRFSAERLKGVDSTLKIQPAELGDSAVYLCASSFERSSSYEQYFGPGTRLTVT.